This T cell receptor (beta chain) appears in the sequencing data of a study of blood T cell repertoires in COVID-19 (dated by TCRdb to about 2020). For context, the study as a whole: The collaborator samples originated in the United States, Italy and Spain and spanned the acute and convalescent phases of COVID-19. The material from the prospective study consisted of cDNA or gDNA derived from T cells, B-cell-depleted T cells, or PBMCs. Subjects who had been exposed to COVID-19, were actively infected with it, or had recovered from it provided the deeply sampled blood TCRbeta repertoires that made up the dataset. The repertoires were released in a freely available public database intended as a resource for research on the immune response to SARS-CoV-2. Samples came from the ongoing ImmuneRACE study (first 160 participants) plus 1,254 subjects from 6 global collaborators. Sample metadata almost always included a de-identified subject ID, COVID-19 status, age in years and sex. HLA class I and class II types, where available, came from metadata supplied by the sample provider rather than from assay-based typing. The study at large found these results: How much clinical and demographic metadata was included differed by source and by participant, and the metadata was provided uncurated.

Participants in the prospective study were aged roughly 18 to 89 years, lived in 24 United States geographic areas, and enrolled through a virtual design. In the prospective study, cohorts were assigned on the basis of participant-reported clinical history obtained from a screening survey and a study questionnaire. ImmuneRACE Cohort 3 recovered participants were defined by two consecutive negative NP/OP PCR tests, healthcare professional clearance, or symptom resolution. In the prospective study, mobile phlebotomists collected whole blood, serum and a nasopharyngeal or oropharyngeal swab from each participant. Additional blood draws and questionnaires over a 2-month period could optionally be provided by prospective study participants. Before DNA extraction, prospective study blood samples were shipped either frozen or at room temperature. The junction shows trimming of 0 bases on V and 7 bases on J, plus 7 bases between the germline ends. From the cysteine up to the phenylalanine, the CDR3 has a length of 12 residues. The retained sequence is limited to the CDR3, 36 bases, with the frame set at the first base. The germline V gene provides CDR1 LGHNA and CDR2 YNFKEQ.

To note about this clone: Its antigen is not yet known. No much larger clone is present one base from it, and per-base qualities are unavailable.

The immunoSEQ Assay, a bias-controlled multiplex PCR, was used to amplify TCRbeta CDR3 regions from genomic DNA. Under the source paper's analysis protocol: Nucleated cell counts per sample were estimated from amplification of reference gene primers within the assay. Sequence reads were collapsed and filtered to measure the absolute abundance of every unique TCRbeta CDR3 rearrangement. Productive Simpson clonality was computed per sample as the square root of Simpson's diversity index over productive rearrangements. Not all clones reach the TCRdb copy of this immuneACCESS table, which keeps in-frame sequences only. Checked studies attribute under half of the gap to unresolved V genes and leave the rest unexplained. V and J calls and clone size are copied from that table; D and trimming were computed from the DNA. The sample data list around 300,000 clones, and about 87% of these were observed just once. The ten largest clonotypes hold about 3% of the sample.

The sequencing sample was made of PBMCs or T cells enriched from blood (not recorded which). This clonotype was obtained from a woman in her fifties or sixties who had recovered from COVID-19. The sequence links TRBV4-2 to TRBJ2-7; there is no confident call for the D gene. The nucleotide sequence reads TGTGCCAGCAGCCAAGATTTCCGGGAGCAGTACTTC. Protein translation: CASSQDFREQYF.